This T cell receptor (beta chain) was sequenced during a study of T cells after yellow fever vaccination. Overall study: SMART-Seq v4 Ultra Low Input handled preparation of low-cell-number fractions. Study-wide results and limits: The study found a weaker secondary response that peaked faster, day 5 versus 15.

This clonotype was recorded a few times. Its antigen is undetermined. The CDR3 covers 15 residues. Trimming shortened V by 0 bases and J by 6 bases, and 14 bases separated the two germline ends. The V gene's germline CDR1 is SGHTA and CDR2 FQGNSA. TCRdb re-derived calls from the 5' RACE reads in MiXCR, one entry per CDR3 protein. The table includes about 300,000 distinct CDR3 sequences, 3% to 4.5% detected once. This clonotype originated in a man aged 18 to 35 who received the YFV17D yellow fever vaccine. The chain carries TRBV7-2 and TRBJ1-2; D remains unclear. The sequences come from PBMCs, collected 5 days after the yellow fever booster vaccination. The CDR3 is CASSLAVRALDGYTF. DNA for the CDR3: TGTGCCAGCAGCTTAGCTGTTCGGGCCCTCGATGGCTACACCTTC.